One and the same sample provided the 11 T cell receptor beta chains below, sequenced in a study of beta chain features in type 1 diabetes. Expressed TCRB transcripts were sequenced because the entire RNA isolate underwent reverse transcription. Clones were sequenced by immunoSEQ multiplex PCR, and TCRdb holds only the in-frame ones, with some missing. The table shows hundreds of thousands of clones, with 15% to 17% occurring only once. Sequenced sample: naive CD4+ T cells from blood. The receptors were gathered from a man aged 18-30 years in good health.

The sample holds a few counts of this clone. The V call is TRBV19, the J call TRBJ2-5; D call uncertain. CDR1 is LNHDA, CDR2 SQIVND, per germline (reference sequence). Between the trimmed V and J ends, which lost 8 bases and 2 bases, there was a span of 12 bases. CDR3 length equals 13 residues. The CDR3 DNA reads as TGTGCCAGTGGCCTCTTGGGTCAAGAGACCCAGTACTTC. It is translated as CASGLLGQETQYF.

The table lists this clone with many counts. The chain employs TRBV9 and TRBJ2-1; 8 bases are shared with TRBD1. This CDR3 is built from 14 residues. V shed 3 bases, J shed 4 bases, and the junction held 3 bases outside the gene matches. The germline gives CDR1 SGDLS, CDR2 YYNGEE. DNA of the CDR3: TGTGCCAGCAGCGAGACAGGGGTGTACAATGAGCAGTTCTTC. Amino acids: CASSETGVYNEQFF.

This clone has more than one count but fewer than ten. This chain links TRBV4-2 with TRBJ2-3; 9 nucleotides align to TRBD1. CDR1 and CDR2 from the germline V gene are LGHNA and YNFKEQ. The junction had 4 bases not matched to a gene; V was cut back by 0 bases and J by 6 bases. CDR3 length equals 15 residues. CDR3 sequence (DNA): TGTGCCAGCAGCCAAGAGGGACAGGGTTCGGATACGCAGTATTTT. Amino acids: CASSQEGQGSDTQYF.

This clone has a handful of counts. The CDR3 region is CASSLKDEQYF. In DNA form, the CDR3 reads TGTGCCAGCAGTTTAAAGGACGAGCAGTACTTC. The V call is TRBV28, the J call TRBJ2-7; D not certain. The V end was cut by 2 bases, the J end by 5 bases, with 4 bases between. The length of the CDR3 is 11 residues. The germline gives CDR1 MDHEN, CDR2 SYDVKM.

The genes are TRBV18 and TRBJ1-5; unclear D gene. This CDR3 is built from 13 residues. The ends were cut back, 5 bases at V and 5 bases at J, with 10 bases in the middle. Looked up from germline, CDR1 is KGHSH and CDR2 is LQKENI. CDR3 nucleotides: TGTGCCAGCTCAAGTTTGTTAGATCAGCCCCAGCATTTT. Its protein is CASSSLLDQPQHF.

This chain connects TRBV4-2 to TRBJ2-7, with D possibly being TRBD2 (5 bases). Germline CDR1 LGHNA, CDR2 YNFKEQ. The CDR3 contains 14 residues. The ends were cut back, 4 bases at V and 4 bases at J, with 14 bases in the middle. CDR3 in DNA: TGTGCCAGCAGCCTCGGGCAGGACTCTTACGAGCAGTACTTC. This gives the protein CASSLGQDSYEQYF.

This chain connects TRBV9 to TRBJ1-5; D gene ambiguous. Between the trimmed V and J ends, which lost 4 bases and 5 bases, there was a span of 19 bases. From germline, CDR1 is SGDLS and CDR2 YYNGEE. The CDR3 is 16 amino acids. CDR3 coding DNA: TGTGCCAGCAGCCCTCAGGACGGCGACGGAGATCAGCCCCAGCATTTT. Its translation is CASSPQDGDGDQPQHF.

The chain carries TRBV5-8 and TRBJ2-5; 9 positions agree with TRBD2. CDR1 SGHTS and CDR2 YDEGEE come from the germline V gene. CDR3 size: 14 residues. J lost 5 bases, V lost 4 bases, and 6 bases had no gene match. DNA of the CDR3: TGTGCCAGCAGCCTAGCGGGGAACGTGGAGACCCAGTACTTC. Its translation is CASSLAGNVETQYF.

This clone appeared a few times. CDR3 sequence (DNA): TGTGCCAGCAGGCTCCGGGGGCGGGAGACCCAGTACTTC. Its translation is CASRLRGRETQYF. The rearrangement links TRBV7-2 to TRBJ2-5; D could derive from TRBD1 or TRBD2 (6 bases each). The CDR3 extends over 13 amino acids. Trimming shortened V by 6 bases and J by 5 bases, and 13 bases separated the two germline ends. Germline V gene lookup returns CDR1 SGHTA and CDR2 FQGNSA.

This clone showed up just a few times. The gene calls are TRBV2 and TRBJ2-7; D gene ambiguous. This CDR3 region has 16 residues. V was cut by 7 bases and J by 0 bases, with 19 bases left in between. CDR1 SNHLY and CDR2 FYNNEI come from the germline V gene. The CDR3 DNA reads TGTGCCAGCACCATGGAGACTTATCGATCCTCCTACGAGCAGTACTTC. Protein product: CASTMETYRSSYEQYF.

The chain recombines TRBV25-1 with TRBJ2-7, with D hard to call. This CDR3 comprises 11 residues. CDR1 MGHDK and CDR2 SYGVNS come from the germline V gene. V was pared by 6 bases and J by 5 bases, with 8 bases between. The CDR3, as DNA: TGTGCCAGCAGGGGCCGGGACGAGCAGTACTTC. This sequence encodes CASRGRDEQYF.